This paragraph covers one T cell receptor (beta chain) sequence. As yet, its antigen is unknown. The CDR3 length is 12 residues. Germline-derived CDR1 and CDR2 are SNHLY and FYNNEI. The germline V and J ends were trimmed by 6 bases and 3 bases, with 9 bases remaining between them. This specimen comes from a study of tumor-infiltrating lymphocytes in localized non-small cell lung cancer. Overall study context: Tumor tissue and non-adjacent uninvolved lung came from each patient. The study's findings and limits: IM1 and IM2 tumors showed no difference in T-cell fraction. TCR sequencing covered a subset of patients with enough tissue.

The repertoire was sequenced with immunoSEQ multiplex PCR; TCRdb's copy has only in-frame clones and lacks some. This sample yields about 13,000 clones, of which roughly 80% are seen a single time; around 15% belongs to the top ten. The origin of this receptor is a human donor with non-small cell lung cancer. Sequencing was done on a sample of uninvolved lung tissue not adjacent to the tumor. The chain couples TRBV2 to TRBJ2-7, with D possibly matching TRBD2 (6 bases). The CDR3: CASSAGSYEQYF. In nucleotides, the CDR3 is TGTGCCAGCAGCGCCGGGAGCTACGAGCAGTACTTC.